One sample yielded the 17 T cell receptor beta chains listed below, sequenced in a study of T cells in Graves' hyperthyroidism and ophthalmopathy. Researchers amplified the TCR beta CDR3 regions from RNA transcripts. HTBI primers were employed in a first-round RT-PCR of the TCR CDR3. MiXCR, applied by TCRdb to the multiplex PCR reads, yields one record per CDR3 protein. The sample contains fewer than 600,000 distinct CDR3 sequences, around 15% of which appear only once. Sequencing input: blood. The receptor source for this set is a woman between 35 and 50 years old with Graves' hyperthyroidism.

This clonotype was counted ten times or more. This rearrangement joins TRBV28 to TRBJ1-1; D might be TRBD1 (6 bases). This CDR3 contains 14 residues. Per germline, CDR1 MDHEN and CDR2 SYDVKM. The V and J ends lost 8 bases and 2 bases respectively, with 15 bases between them. In DNA form, the CDR3 reads TGTGCCAGCTATAGTAGGGGGTATAACACTGAAGCTTTCTTT. It yields the protein CASYSRGYNTEAFF.

About this clonotype itself: A much larger clone lies a single base off, so this may be a read error. CDR3 nucleotide sequence: TGTGCCATCTCGAGTCCGGGGGAGGTCTACGAGCAGCACTTC. As protein: CAISSPGEVYEQHF. V usage is TRBV28 and J usage is TRBJ2-7; a weak D match, TRBD2 (6 bases). The CDR3 consists of 14 residues. Germline-derived CDR1 and CDR2 are MDHEN and SYDVKM.

This clonotype was found many times. V gene TRBV7-3 combines with J gene TRBJ2-5, with TRBD1 as a possible D gene (5 bases). Trimming removed 5 bases from V and 9 bases from J, with 16 bases in between. The CDR3 consists of 13 residues. Germline V gene data show CDR1 as SGHTA and CDR2 as FQGTGA. CDR3 region: CASSPGYQGAQYF. The CDR3 DNA reads as TGTGCCAGCAGCCCCGGATATCAAGGGGCCCAGTACTTC.

This clonotype was counted many times. The chain couples TRBV5-5 to TRBJ1-4; the D is unclear. Per germline, CDR1 SGHKS and CDR2 YYEKEE (reference sequence). This CDR3 contains 13 residues. V was shortened by 3 bases and J by 1 base, with 4 bases between the two germline ends. The CDR3 region has the DNA TGTGCCAGCAGCTGGGGAACTAATGAAAAACTGTTTTTT. Its translation is CASSWGTNEKLFF.

This clonotype was seen at least ten times. The rearrangement joins TRBV5-1 to TRBJ2-5; 10 nucleotides line up with TRBD2. J was trimmed by 4 bases and V by 3 bases; bases with no gene match: 15. The CDR3 loop spans 18 amino acids. CDR1 and CDR2 (germline): SGHRS, YFSETQ. CDR3 residues: CASSWTLMVAGGGETQYF. The CDR3 bases are TGCGCCAGCAGCTGGACCTTGATGGTAGCGGGAGGTGGAGAGACCCAGTACTTC.

This clonotype was counted ten times or more. The rearrangement joins TRBV11-2 to TRBJ2-1; D remains ambiguous. The CDR3 loop spans 11 amino acids. Per germline, CDR1 SGHAT and CDR2 FQNNGV. With 5 bases removed from V and 12 bases from J, the gap between germline ends came to 11 bases. CDR3 loop: CASSLLSGQFF. CDR3 sequence (DNA): TGTGCCAGCAGCCTCCTTTCCGGGCAGTTCTTC. Combining the CDR3 with reference TRBV11-2 and TRBJ2-1 gives the whole variable domain EAGVAQSPRYKIIEKRQSVAFWCNPISGHATLYWYQQILGQGPKLLIQFQNNGVVDDSQLPKDRFSAERLKGVDSTLKIQPAKLEDSAVYLCASSLLSGQFFGPGTRLTVL.

About this clonotype: A much larger clonotype is one base distant, so this may be a read error. The gene calls are TRBV12-3 or TRBV12-4 and TRBJ2-5; the D is unclear. The ends were cut back, 7 bases at V and 3 bases at J, with 18 bases in the middle. CDR3 size: 15 residues. CDR3 protein: CASTAVLRRKETQYF. The CDR3 coding sequence is TGTGCCAGCACCGCCGTGCTCAGGCGGAAAGAGACCCAGTACTTC.

In its sample, this clonotype was seen a few times. This chain uses TRBV27 with TRBJ2-2; possible D gene TRBD1, 6 bases. V was trimmed by 6 bases and J by 2 bases, leaving 10 bases between them. The CDR3 is made up of 14 amino acids. Germline V gives CDR1 MNHEY, CDR2 SMNVEV (reference sequence). In DNA form, the CDR3 reads TGTGCCAGCAGGACGGGACACAACACCGGGGAGCTGTTTTTT. It is translated as CASRTGHNTGELFF.

The V gene is TRBV28, the J gene TRBJ1-5, with TRBD1 identical over 11 bases. The germline gives CDR1 MDHEN, CDR2 SYDVKM. The CDR3 covers 15 residues. Unmatched junction bases numbered 7, after V lost 10 bases and J lost 2 bases. CDR3 amino acids: CAIGQGASRNQPQHF. DNA for the CDR3: TGTGCCATCGGACAGGGGGCGAGTCGCAATCAGCCCCAGCATTTT.

This clonotype was picked up many times. The chain joins TRBV5-1 to TRBJ2-2; 9 nucleotides match TRBD2. The J segment lost 0 bases and the V segment lost 4 bases, leaving 10 bases of the junction unmatched. The germline V gene has CDR1 SGHRS and CDR2 YFSETQ. The CDR3 totals 18 residues. The CDR3 sequence is CASSLSFASGTNTGELFF. The DNA of the CDR3 is TGCGCCAGCAGCCTCTCGTTCGCTAGCGGGACGAACACCGGGGAGCTGTTTTTT. Full variable domain (outside the CDR3, taken from reference TRBV5-1 and TRBJ2-2): KAGVTQTPRYLIKTRGQQVTLSCSPISGHRSVSWYQQTPGQGLQFLFEYFSETQRNKGNFPGRFSGRQFSNSRSEMNVSTLELGDSALYLCASSLSFASGTNTGELFFGEGSRLTVL.

This clonotype has ten or more counts. V and J are TRBV7-2 and TRBJ2-7; D assignment may be TRBD1 or TRBD2 (5 bases each). This CDR3 region has 12 residues. V was shortened by 6 bases and J by 6 bases, with 12 bases between the two germline ends. In germline, CDR1 is SGHTA, CDR2 FQGNSA. The CDR3 loop reads CASSLGVGEQYF. CDR3 nucleotides: TGTGCCAGCAGTTTGGGGGTAGGCGAGCAGTACTTC.

Ten or more counts support this clonotype. The chain links TRBV2 to TRBJ2-7; 9 bases are shared with TRBD1. The germline gives CDR1 SNHLY, CDR2 FYNNEI. The V and J ends lost 6 bases and 4 bases, in that order; junction bases with no gene match: 4. The CDR3 sequence is 13 residues long. The chain's CDR3 is CASRRDREYEQYF. DNA for the CDR3: TGTGCCAGCAGAAGGGACAGGGAGTACGAGCAGTACTTC.

This chain joins TRBV4-1 and TRBJ2-1; 7 positions match TRBD2. In germline, CDR1 is MGHRA, CDR2 YSYEKL. V lost 0 bases, J lost 4 bases, and 6 bases stayed unmatched. There are 16 residues in the CDR3. This CDR3 is CASSQEAGGGYNEQFF. CDR3 sequence (DNA): TGCGCCAGCAGCCAAGAAGCGGGCGGGGGTTACAATGAGCAGTTCTTC.

This clonotype was counted at least ten times. The rearrangement joins TRBV12-5 to TRBJ2-3; TRBD1 aligns across 10 bases. The CDR3 spans 17 residues. The germline CDR1 and CDR2 sequences are LGHNT and FRNRAP. The junction had 10 bases not matched to a gene; V was cut back by 3 bases and J by 4 bases. The CDR3 DNA reads as TGTGCTAGTGGTTTCCGTCTAGGGACAGGGGTGGCAGATACGCAGTATTTT. It is translated as CASGFRLGTGVADTQYF.

This clonotype was detected ten times or more. The CDR3 nucleotides read TGTGCCAGCAGTCCACACCGGGGCGATGAGCAGTTCTTC. Amino acid sequence: CASSPHRGDEQFF. The chain recombines TRBV28 with TRBJ2-1, with D perhaps assigned TRBD1 or TRBD2 (5 bases each). Looked up from germline, CDR1 is MDHEN and CDR2 is SYDVKM. This CDR3 spans 13 amino acids. Trimming stripped 5 bases from V and 8 bases from J, with 13 bases between.

This clonotype was recorded at least ten times. The chain couples TRBV27 to TRBJ2-3; the D is unclear. CDR3 size: 12 residues. V was cut by 2 bases and J by 6 bases, with 6 bases left in between. Per the germline V gene, CDR1 is MNHEY and CDR2 is SMNVEV (reference sequence). The CDR3 spells CASSLIEDTQYF. The CDR3 DNA follows: TGTGCCAGCAGTTTAATAGAGGATACGCAGTATTTT.

In its sample, this clonotype was seen many times. This chain links TRBV28 with TRBJ2-5, with D tentatively TRBD1 or TRBD2 (7 bases each). The germline V and J ends were trimmed by 5 bases and 5 bases, with 27 bases remaining between them. The V gene's germline CDR1 is MDHEN and CDR2 SYDVKM. This CDR3 has 18 amino acids. Here the CDR3 reads CASSPLGGGGTGPETQYF. CDR3 coding DNA: TGTGCCAGCAGTCCCCTAGGGGGAGGGGGCACTGGTCCGGAGACCCAGTACTTC.